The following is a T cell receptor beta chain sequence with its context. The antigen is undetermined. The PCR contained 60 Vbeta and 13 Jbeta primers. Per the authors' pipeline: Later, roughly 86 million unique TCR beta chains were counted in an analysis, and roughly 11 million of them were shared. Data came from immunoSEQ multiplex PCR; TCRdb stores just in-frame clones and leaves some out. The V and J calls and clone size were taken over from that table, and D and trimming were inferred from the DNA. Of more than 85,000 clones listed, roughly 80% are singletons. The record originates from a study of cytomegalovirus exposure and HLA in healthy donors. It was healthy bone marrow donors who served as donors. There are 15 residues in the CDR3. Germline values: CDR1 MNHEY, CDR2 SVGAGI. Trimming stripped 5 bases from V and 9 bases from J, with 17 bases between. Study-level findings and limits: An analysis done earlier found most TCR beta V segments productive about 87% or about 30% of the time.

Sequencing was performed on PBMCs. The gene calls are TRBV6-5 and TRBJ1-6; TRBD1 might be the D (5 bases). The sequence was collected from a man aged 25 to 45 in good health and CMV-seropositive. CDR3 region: CASSPGGQGGSPLHF. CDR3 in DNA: TGTGCCAGCAGTCCGGGTGGTCAGGGAGGTTCACCCCTCCACTTT.